The 17 T cell receptor beta chains below come from one sample, sequenced in a study of PD-1 blockade in classical Hodgkin lymphoma. TCRdb keeps only in-frame clones here, not all; method: immunoSEQ multiplex PCR. This table holds about 3,800 clones, roughly 89% found once. Each of the patients experienced relapse following autologous stem cell transplantation, and their brentuximab vedotin exposure differed. Thawed PBMCs underwent magnetic negative selection to yield purified CD4+ T cells. The specimen comprised CD4+ T cells from blood, sampled at baseline. All receptors derive from a human donor with classical Hodgkin lymphoma.

This sequence joins TRBV21-1 and TRBJ1-4; the table's TRBD1 call for D was not verified on the DNA. TRBV21-1 is flagged as a pseudogene. This CDR3 has 16 residues. In DNA, the CDR3 is TGTGCCAGCAGCATTTACGACAGGGGGCAGGATGAAAAACTGTTTTTT. It codes for CASSIYDRGQDEKLFF.

The genes are TRBV7-3 and TRBJ2-3; 15 bases align to TRBD2. The CDR3 consists of 16 residues. V gave up 1 base and J gave up 5 bases; unmatched junction bases: 1. Germline values: CDR1 SGHTA, CDR2 FQGTGA. CDR3 in amino acids: CASSLRTSGGEDTQYF. CDR3 coding DNA: TGTGCCAGCAGCTTAAGGACTAGCGGGGGGGAAGATACGCAGTATTTT.

The genes are TRBV6-6 and TRBJ2-7; 9 positions match TRBD1. The germline CDR1 and CDR2 sequences are MNHNY and SVGAGI (reference sequence). V was clipped by 4 bases and J by 6 bases; unmatched bases: 4. CDR3 size: 13 residues. The CDR3 reads CASSSGQGREQYF. In nucleotides, the CDR3 is TGTGCCAGCAGTTCGGGACAGGGTCGCGAGCAGTACTTC.

The V gene is TRBV5-1, the J gene TRBJ2-1; 9 positions agree with TRBD1. Trimming removed 1 base from V and 7 bases from J; junction bases left unmatched: 9. The CDR3 is 16 residues long. The germline V gene has CDR1 SGHRS and CDR2 YFSETQ. This chain's CDR3 is CASSLRRTGEGNEQFF. In nucleotides, the CDR3 is TGCGCCAGCAGCTTGCGTCGGACAGGGGAGGGAAATGAGCAGTTCTTC.

J is TRBJ2-7 and V is TRBV5-4, with TRBD1 matching 9 bases. Germline trimming cut 3 bases from V and 6 bases from J; bases unmatched to any gene: 4. CDR1 SGHNT and CDR2 YYREEE come from the germline V gene (reference sequence). The CDR3 consists of 13 residues. The CDR3 sequence: CASSSQGASEQYF. The CDR3 DNA reads as TGTGCCAGCAGCTCACAGGGGGCAAGCGAGCAGTACTTC.

The chain couples TRBV5-6 to TRBJ2-7; D is ambiguous. The CDR3 spans 13 residues. Germline assignment: CDR1 SGHDT and CDR2 YYEEEE. V dropped 6 bases and J dropped 6 bases, with 16 bases sitting between them. The CDR3 DNA is TGTGCCAGCACCACCCTAGGGCGGAGCGAGCAGTACTTC. The encoded protein is CASTTLGRSEQYF.

The CDR3 here is CASSKEGAGYEQYF. For the CDR3, the DNA is TGTGCCAGCAGCAAAGAAGGGGCAGGGTACGAGCAGTACTTC. The genes are TRBV21-1 and TRBJ2-7; TRBD1, the table's D call, lacks a check against the DNA. TRBV21-1 is noted as a pseudogene. The CDR3 has 14 residues.

Here the CDR3 reads CASSPRTGRITEAFF. In DNA, the CDR3 is TGCGCCAGCAGCCCCCGGACAGGGAGGATCACTGAAGCTTTCTTT. The chain employs TRBV5-1 and TRBJ1-1; 8 nucleotides match TRBD1. With V trimmed by 4 bases and J by 4 bases, 9 bases remained unmatched. The germline V gene has CDR1 SGHRS and CDR2 YFSETQ. The CDR3 has 15 amino acids.

The chain links TRBV6-5 to TRBJ2-7; the D is unclear. Germline V gene data show CDR1 as MNHEY and CDR2 as SVGAGI. V was clipped by 4 bases and J by 0 bases, with 13 bases between them. There are 15 residues in the CDR3. CDR3: CASSSSTTSSYEQYF. The CDR3 DNA is TGTGCCAGCAGTTCCTCGACCACAAGCTCCTACGAGCAGTACTTC.

The V gene is TRBV7-8, the J gene TRBJ2-1, with D perhaps matching TRBD2 (5 bases). CDR1 is SGHVS and CDR2 is FQNEAQ in the germline V gene. The CDR3 consists of 15 residues. Trimming removed 1 base from V and 8 bases from J, with 15 bases in between. The chain's CDR3 is CASSLEDLIRHEQFF. The CDR3 region has the DNA TGTGCCAGCAGCTTAGAGGACTTAATACGGCATGAGCAGTTCTTC.

This chain uses TRBV18 with TRBJ1-1; TRBD1 matches at 7 bases. The junction had 8 bases not matched to a gene; V was cut back by 3 bases and J by 4 bases. Germline loops: CDR1 KGHSH, CDR2 LQKENI. The CDR3 spans 15 residues. The CDR3 nucleotides are TGTGCCAGCTCACCTATAGACAGGGTTGTCACTGAAGCTTTCTTT. Its translation is CASSPIDRVVTEAFF.

This chain connects TRBV5-7 to TRBJ2-1; TRBD2 matches 8 bases. TRBV5-7 is an open reading frame whose function is uncertain. The CDR3 totals 16 residues. The trim removed 4 bases at V and 3 bases at J, leaving 9 bases unmatched. The CDR3 DNA is TGTGCCAGCAGCGGACGTCGGGGGGGCCGCTACAATGAGCAGTTCTTC. Translating gives CASSGRRGGRYNEQFF.

The V gene is TRBV6-6, the J gene TRBJ2-7; TRBD1 might be the D (5 bases). The V gene lost 8 bases and the J gene lost 2 bases, with 19 bases spanning the gap. Germline V gene data show CDR1 as MNHNY and CDR2 as SVGAGI (reference sequence). The CDR3 has 15 amino acids. CDR3 coding DNA: TGTGCCAGCGGTCTAAAGGGGATCCCGACCTACGAGCAGTACTTC. Amino acids: CASGLKGIPTYEQYF.

The CDR3 region is CSVALIHTYEQYF. In DNA form, the CDR3 reads TGCAGCGTTGCCCTGATCCATACCTACGAGCAGTACTTC. The J gene is TRBJ2-5, the V gene TRBV29-1; D is uncertain. The J call may not be correct, given that the DNA end is closer to TRBJ2-7. Germline V gene data show CDR1 as SQVTM and CDR2 as ANQGSEA. The CDR3 runs to 13 residues.

This chain joins TRBV29-1 and TRBJ1-2; 9 bases match TRBD1. Germline V gene data show CDR1 as SQVTM and CDR2 as ANQGSEA. The length of the CDR3 is 12 residues. Trimming removed 4 bases from V and 8 bases from J; junction bases left unmatched: 5. CDR3 DNA sequence: TGCAGCGTTGGGACAGGGGTATACGGCTACACCTTC. Protein product: CSVGTGVYGYTF.

This chain uses TRBV19 with TRBJ2-5, with TRBD1 matching 11 bases. This CDR3 is built from 16 residues. Germline values: CDR1 LNHDA, CDR2 SQIVND (reference sequence). V dropped 3 bases and J dropped 5; count of bases not matched to a gene: 8. CDR3 amino acids: CASSIQDRGRRETQYF. CDR3 bases: TGTGCCAGTAGTATCCAGGACAGGGGGCGCAGGGAGACCCAGTACTTC.

The chain joins TRBV27 to TRBJ1-2; TRBD1 agrees at 8 bases. V was pared by 8 bases and J by 5 bases, with 10 bases of the junction left unmatched. The CDR3 loop spans 14 amino acids. Germline CDR1 and CDR2: MNHEY and SMNVEV (reference sequence). The CDR3 spells CASSSLGTGYGYTF. The CDR3 DNA is TGTGCCAGCTCCTCCCTCGGGACAGGATATGGCTACACCTTC.